What follows is one TCR beta chain and its context. This entry belongs to a study of blood T cell repertoires in COVID-19. Study overall: The origin of the acute and convalescent COVID-19 samples was the United States, Italy and Spain. PBMCs, B-cell-depleted T cells, or T cells provided the cDNA or gDNA that made up the material.

Study members were between about 18 and 100 years old and lived in 24 US regions. Source study methods: Amplification from reference gene primers served as the basis for estimated nucleated cell counts. The repertoire was sequenced with immunoSEQ multiplex PCR; TCRdb's copy has only in-frame clones and lacks some. For V, J and clone size, that table is used; D and trimming come from the DNA. The sample has 290,000 or so clones, around 86% seen once. CDR1 ENHRY and CDR2 SYGVKD come from the germline V gene. Trimming removed 6 bases from V and 1 base from J; junction bases left unmatched: 2. The CDR3 runs 13 residues.

This receptor was taken from a woman between 18 and 29 years old who had recovered from COVID-19. Sample: PBMCs or T cells enriched from blood (not recorded which). The V and J genes are TRBV10-3 and TRBJ2-7, with 8 bases matching TRBD2. The CDR3 region is CAIRSGGSYEQYF. In DNA, the CDR3 is TGTGCCATCAGGAGCGGGGGTTCCTACGAGCAGTACTTC.